This record looks at one T cell receptor (beta chain) sequence and its context. The data stem from a study of T cell responses to AZD1222 COVID-19 vaccine. Profiled with immunoSEQ multiplex PCR; TCRdb holds only in-frame clones, not every one. Seen here are 150,000 or so clones, about nine tenths observed once, and the top ten hold around 4.9%. The source is an adult in good health. This specimen was peripheral blood, taken on day 0 of AZD1222 vaccination.

The CDR3 loop reads CASSEQANQPQHF. The CDR3 region has the DNA TGTGCCAGTAGCGAGCAGGCAAATCAGCCCCAGCATTTT. The chain combines TRBV19 with TRBJ1-5; D uncertain. The V gene's germline CDR1 is LNHDA and CDR2 SQIVND (reference sequence). The ends were cut back, 6 bases at V and 4 bases at J, with 10 bases in the middle. This CDR3 is built from 13 residues.